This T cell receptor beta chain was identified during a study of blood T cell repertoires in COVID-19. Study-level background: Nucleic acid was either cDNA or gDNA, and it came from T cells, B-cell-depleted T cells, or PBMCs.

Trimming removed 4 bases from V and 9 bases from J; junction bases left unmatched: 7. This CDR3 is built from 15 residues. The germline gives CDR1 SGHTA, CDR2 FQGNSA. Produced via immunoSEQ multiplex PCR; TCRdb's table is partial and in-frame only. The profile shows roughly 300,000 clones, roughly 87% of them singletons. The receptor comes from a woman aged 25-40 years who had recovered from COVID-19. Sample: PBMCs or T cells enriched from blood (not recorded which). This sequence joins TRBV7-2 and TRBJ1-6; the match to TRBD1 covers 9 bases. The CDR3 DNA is TGTGCCAGCAGCTCACAGGGACAGGGTATTTCACCCCTCCACTTT. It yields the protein CASSSQGQGISPLHF.